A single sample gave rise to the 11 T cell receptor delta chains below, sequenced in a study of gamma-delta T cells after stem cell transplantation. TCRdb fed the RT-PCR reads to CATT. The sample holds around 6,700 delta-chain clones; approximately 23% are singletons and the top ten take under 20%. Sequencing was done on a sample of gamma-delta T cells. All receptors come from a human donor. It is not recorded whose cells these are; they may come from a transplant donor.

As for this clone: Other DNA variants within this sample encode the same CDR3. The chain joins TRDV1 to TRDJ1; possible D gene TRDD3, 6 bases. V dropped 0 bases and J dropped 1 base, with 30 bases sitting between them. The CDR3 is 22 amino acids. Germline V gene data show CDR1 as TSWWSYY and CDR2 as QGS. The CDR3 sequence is CALGELGRLPRTGRWSTDKLIF. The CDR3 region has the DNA TGTGCTCTTGGGGAACTAGGAAGGCTTCCCCGTACTGGGAGATGGAGCACCGATAAACTCATCTTT.

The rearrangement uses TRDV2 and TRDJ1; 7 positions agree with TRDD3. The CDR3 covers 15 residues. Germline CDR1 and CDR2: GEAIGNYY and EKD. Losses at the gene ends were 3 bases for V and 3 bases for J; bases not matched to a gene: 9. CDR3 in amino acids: CACDPVGDRADKLIF. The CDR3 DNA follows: TGTGCCTGTGACCCGGTCGGGGATAGGGCCGATAAACTCATCTTT.

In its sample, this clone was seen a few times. The chain's CDR3 is CACDTVDYWGILKETPYTDKLIF. CDR3 nucleotides: TGTGCCTGTGACACCGTAGACTACTGGGGGATACTTAAAGAGACCCCGTACACCGATAAACTCATCTTT. The V call is TRDV2, the J call TRDJ1, with TRDD3 matching 12 bases. The J segment lost 0 bases and the V segment lost 0 bases, leaving 22 bases of the junction unmatched. CDR1 is GEAIGNYY, CDR2 EKD, per germline. The CDR3 consists of 23 residues.

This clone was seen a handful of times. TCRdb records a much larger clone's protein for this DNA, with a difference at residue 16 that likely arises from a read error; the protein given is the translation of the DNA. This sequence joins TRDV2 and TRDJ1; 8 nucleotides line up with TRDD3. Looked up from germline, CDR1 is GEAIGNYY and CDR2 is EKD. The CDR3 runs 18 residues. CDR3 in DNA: TGTGCCTGTGACACCGTCAGGAGAACTGGGGGCCTGCCCGATAAACCCATCTTT. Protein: CACDTVRRTGGLPDKPIF.

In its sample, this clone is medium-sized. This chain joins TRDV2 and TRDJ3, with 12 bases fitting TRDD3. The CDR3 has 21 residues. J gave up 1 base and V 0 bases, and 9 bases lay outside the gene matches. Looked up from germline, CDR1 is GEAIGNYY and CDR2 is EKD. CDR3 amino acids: CACDTSRNWGIHSWDTRQMFF. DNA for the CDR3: TGTGCCTGTGACACCTCGAGAAACTGGGGGATACATTCCTGGGACACCCGACAGATGTTTTTC.

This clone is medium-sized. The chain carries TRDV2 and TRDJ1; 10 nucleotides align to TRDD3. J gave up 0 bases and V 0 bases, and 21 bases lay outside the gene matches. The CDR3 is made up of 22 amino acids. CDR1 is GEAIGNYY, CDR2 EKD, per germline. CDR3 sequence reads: CACDTVSGPRVGGYSDTDKLIF. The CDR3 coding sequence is TGTGCCTGTGACACCGTTTCGGGGCCCCGGGTTGGGGGATACTCTGACACCGATAAACTCATCTTT.

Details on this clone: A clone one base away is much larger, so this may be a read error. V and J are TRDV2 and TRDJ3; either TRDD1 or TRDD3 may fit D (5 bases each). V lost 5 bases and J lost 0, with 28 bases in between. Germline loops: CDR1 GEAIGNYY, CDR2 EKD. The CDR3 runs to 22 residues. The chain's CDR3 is CACGTIPNSAGPTSWDTRQMFF. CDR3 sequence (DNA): TGTGCCTGTGGCACGATCCCTAATAGCGCTGGGCCCACCTCCTGGGACACCCGACAGATGTTTTTC.

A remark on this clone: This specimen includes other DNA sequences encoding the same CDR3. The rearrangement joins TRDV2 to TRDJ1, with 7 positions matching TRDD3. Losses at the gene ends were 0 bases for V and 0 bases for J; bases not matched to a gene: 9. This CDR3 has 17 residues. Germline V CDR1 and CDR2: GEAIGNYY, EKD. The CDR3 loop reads CACDTLPTGGYTDKLIF. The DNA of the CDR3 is TGTGCCTGTGACACCTTACCTACCGGGGGATACACCGATAAACTCATCTTT.

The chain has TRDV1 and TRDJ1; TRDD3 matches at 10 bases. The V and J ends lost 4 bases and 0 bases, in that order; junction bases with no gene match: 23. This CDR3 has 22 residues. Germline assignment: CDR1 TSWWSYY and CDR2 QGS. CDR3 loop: CALGGYGPSPSLGDRYTDKLIF. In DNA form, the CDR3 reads TGTGCTCTTGGGGGCTATGGGCCTTCCCCATCCCTGGGGGATAGGTACACCGATAAACTCATCTTT.

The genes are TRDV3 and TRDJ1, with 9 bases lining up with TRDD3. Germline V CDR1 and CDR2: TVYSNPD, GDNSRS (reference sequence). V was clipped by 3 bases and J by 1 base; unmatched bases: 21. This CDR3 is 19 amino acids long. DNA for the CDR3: TGTGCCTTCAGGATTCCTACTCACTACTGGGGGAACAGCACCGATAAACTCATCTTT. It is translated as CAFRIPTHYWGNSTDKLIF.

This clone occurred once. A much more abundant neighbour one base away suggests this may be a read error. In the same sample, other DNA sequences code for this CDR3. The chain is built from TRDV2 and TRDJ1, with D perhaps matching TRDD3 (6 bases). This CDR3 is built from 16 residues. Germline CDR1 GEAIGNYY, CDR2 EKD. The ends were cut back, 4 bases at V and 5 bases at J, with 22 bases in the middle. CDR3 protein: CACDSVATRTGDKLIF. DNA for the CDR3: TGTGCCTGTGATAGTGTGGCTACCCGTACTGGGGATAAACTCATCTTT.